The entry that follows covers one T cell receptor (beta chain) sequence. Its antigen is not yet known. No much larger clonotype is one base removed from it; base qualities were not supplied. The CDR3 spans 15 residues, from the cysteine through the phenylalanine. Left in the record is the CDR3 DNA by itself, 45 bases read in frame from the first base. V has 3 bases trimmed and J has 4 bases trimmed; junction bases matching no gene number 5. The germline V gene gives CDR1 as MDHEN and CDR2 as SYDVKM. The donors were 40 or so Caucasian individuals from Russia, aged 6 to 90 years, who were systemically healthy. Each donor gave ten milliliters of peripheral blood, collected into EDTA-treated Vacutainer tubes. Ficoll-Paque density-gradient centrifugation was used to isolate PBMCs, with at least 6.5 million obtained per sample. Trizol reagent was used to extract total RNA from PBMCs, with at least 5.5 micrograms per sample. The percentages of naive CD45RAhigh/CD27high T cells were determined by flow cytometry on a PBMC aliquot from every donor.

The receptor library was made with 5' RACE. The instrument given in TCRdb is Illumina HiSeq 2500. A second PCR of about 7 to 12 cycles was run with a J-beta primer mix and a sample-barcoded 5' primer. Each TCR beta cDNA molecule received a unique molecular identifier from a template-switch 5' adaptor carrying 12 random nucleotides. Each sample yielded at least 2.5 million CDR3-containing paired-end reads. The Mint cDNA synthesis kit, primed by a TRBC-specific oligonucleotide, was used to synthesize first-strand cDNA from all RNA. After uracil-DNA glycosylase treatment, a first 18-cycle PCR used universal primers M1SS and BC2_uni_R on all cDNA. In the original analysis: For normalization, 1 million high-quality reads were randomly selected from each sample, with every read carrying a distinct molecular identifier. Reads with shared molecular identifiers were discarded instead of being binned into consensus sequences. MiTCR, run with a Q25 quality threshold and the strictest error-elimination algorithm, handled CDR3 identification, clonotype clustering and error correction. Lower-bound total TCR beta diversity was estimated with a nonparametric unseen species model using Euler transformation. TCRdb's own reprocessing of the public reads used fastp at Q25 and MiXCR and kept productive beta chains. Rows with one shared CDR3 protein collapse into an entry with the most common genes and DNA. TCRdb's processing, not the study's, gives the V and J calls here. Recorded for this sample are more than 900,000 distinct CDR3 sequences; less than 25% of them occurred a single time. The ten largest clones take up around 0.75% of the sample.

The entry originates in a study of blood T cells in healthy people across ages (dated by TCRdb to the mid-2010s). Some background on the complete study: In model experiments, template switching captured roughly one uniquely barcoded TCR beta cDNA molecule for every two T cells. The donors were split into four age groups: young (average around 17 years), middle-aged (over 35), aged (roughly 60) and long-lived (more than 80). The study measured age-related changes in TCR beta repertoire diversity using deep sequencing normalized with unique cDNA molecular identifiers. Two additional independent replicas of 1 million unique cDNA reads from the same blood draw were analyzed for two donors (one aged 18 to 30 and one aged 80 or older).

Overall study outcomes, separate from this receptor: The percentage of naive T cells measured by flow cytometry correlated strongly with observed TCR beta diversity. Total diversity estimates from one million sequenced T cells were considered lower bounds and underestimates. As age increased, observed TCR beta diversity per million T cells dropped in a roughly linear way, and a significant reduction was already evident by age 40. Compared with the aged group, the long-lived group had more naive CD4+ T cells, fewer expanded clones and increased TCR diversity, a pattern suggesting age selection. Bulk unsorted PBMC profiling prevented conclusive comparison of naive and antigen-experienced compartments. Donor CMV infection status was unknown, potentially confounding age-related changes in expanded clonotypes.

The same specimen was also included in a second study, on T cells of mothers and their children. As the second publication notes: Nine systemically healthy Caucasian individuals served as donors, namely three mothers together with their six children. cDNA synthesis consumed the entire amount of extracted RNA, loaded at around 1.5 ug RNA in each 15 ul reaction. Sample barcodes and 2-4 random nucleotides were added via the M1S primer in the second PCR. Each mother yielded over 8.5 million TCR beta CDR3 reads and each child 2.5 million to 3 million reads. In both related and unrelated pairs, thymic selection shapes the output of TCR recombination in a similar way, with inherited differences having only a minor effect. Normalized repertoire overlap was always slightly but never significantly higher in related than unrelated mother-child pairs. No persistent microchimeric T cell clones were detected, at a sensitivity of roughly 100 clones per million clonotypes. The study used deep NGS to compare TCR beta repertoires of mothers and children, seeking features distinguishing related mother-child pairs from unrelated individuals. On average, the children were approximately 11 +/- 4 years old, while the mothers were approximately 41 +/- 4 years old. After adapter ligation with NEBNext reagents, the libraries were sequenced on Illumina HiSeq 2000 with 100+100 nt paired-end reads. To avoid cross-contamination, the mother libraries and the child libraries were prepared a month apart and sequenced in separate runs. Between roughly 450,000 and 2,000,000 distinct TCR beta clonotypes were identified per donor. Naive TCR beta clonotypes were estimated from low-frequency clonotypes matched to each donor's FACS-determined naive share, without sorting.

Rearrangement joined TRBV28 to TRBJ1-5; 8 central nucleotides agree with TRBD1. The clonotype comes from a girl aged 2 to 10 in good health. Sequences were obtained from blood. The CDR3 loop reads CASSFRDRINQPQHF. The bases are TGTGCCAGCAGTTTTAGGGACAGGATAAATCAGCCCCAGCATTTT.